A single sample gave rise to the 15 T cell receptor beta chains below, sequenced in a study of regulatory T cells in long-lasting Graves disease. Sample time point: newly diagnosed GD, antithyroid drugs for less than 3 months. There was RNA extracted from PBMCs, and the TCR library was made from it. CDR3 regions were amplified by Arm-PCR using iRepertoire HTBI primers to build TCR beta libraries. MiXCR, run by TCRdb on the multiplex PCR reads, gives a single entry per CDR3 protein. The sample holds 450,000 to 600,000 distinct CDR3 sequences, roughly 13% seen once. The data were also submitted as part of a second study, on T cells in Graves' hyperthyroidism and ophthalmopathy.

Here the sequenced sample was peripheral blood mononuclear cells (PBMCs), taken at new diagnosis, from a patient treated with antithyroid drugs. The source of these receptors is a man younger than 40 with Graves disease.

This chain links TRBV28 with TRBJ2-1, with 12 bases matching TRBD2. V shed 3 bases, J shed 6 bases, and the junction held 18 bases outside the gene matches. CDR1 is MDHEN and CDR2 is SYDVKM in the germline V gene. The CDR3 spans 20 residues. CDR3 in DNA: TGTGCCAGCAGTTTGTTTGCAGGGCTTCTTTTACTAGCGGGAGGCAATGAGCAGTTCTTC. Translating gives CASSLFAGLLLLAGGNEQFF.

The chain is built from TRBV19 and TRBJ1-2, with 8 bases that match TRBD1. The V gene's germline CDR1 is LNHDA and CDR2 SQIVND (reference sequence). Germline trimming cut 7 bases from V and 8 bases from J; bases unmatched to any gene: 9. This CDR3 is 13 amino acids long. The CDR3 loop is CASTLDRGRGYTF. CDR3 DNA: TGTGCCAGTACCCTCGACAGGGGAAGAGGCTACACCTTC.

Comments on this clonotype: A far larger clone lies a single base away; this is likely a read error. The chain links TRBV29-1 to TRBJ2-1; 10 bases are shared with TRBD2. Germline values: CDR1 SQVTM, CDR2 ANQGSEA. The CDR3 is 14 amino acids. The V segment lost 5 bases and the J segment 13 bases; nucleotides outside the gene matches: 14. CDR3 nucleotide sequence: TGCAGCGTTTTCTCTAGCGGGAGTCAGGAGACCCAGTTCTTC. Residues: CSVFSSGSQETQFF.

The chain has TRBV30 and TRBJ1-5, with 10 bases identical to TRBD1. Germline V gene lookup returns CDR1 GTSNPN and CDR2 SVGIG (reference sequence). The V gene end was trimmed by 6 bases and the J gene end by 4 bases; junction bases not matched to a gene: 9. The CDR3 is made up of 15 amino acids. The CDR3: CACSPGQGRNQPQHF. The CDR3 nucleotides are TGTGCCTGCAGCCCGGGACAGGGGCGGAATCAGCCCCAGCATTTT.

This clonotype showed up many times. One end of the junction fails to match germline, which may point to a read error. V is TRBV2 and J is TRBJ2-7; 7 bases match TRBD1. Germline loops: CDR1 SNHLY, CDR2 FYNNEI. This CDR3 comprises 11 residues. The CDR3 sequence: CASKGGPEQYF. The CDR3 nucleotides read TGTGCCAGCAAAGGGGGCCCCGAGCAGTACTTT.

V is TRBV29-1 and J is TRBJ2-7; 11 nucleotides agree with TRBD2. J was trimmed by 7 bases and V by 7 bases; bases with no gene match: 9. CDR1 SQVTM and CDR2 ANQGSEA come from the germline V gene. This CDR3 has 13 residues. The DNA for the CDR3 is TGCAGCGGGGGGACTAGCGGTTTTGGGGAGCAGTACTTC. Translating gives CSGGTSGFGEQYF.

A note on this clonotype: Its ends do not fully match the called genes, so a read error is possible. The chain recombines TRBV29-1 with TRBJ1-2; maybe TRBD1 (5 bases). CDR3 length equals 12 residues. Germline V gene sequence: CDR1 SQVTM, CDR2 ANQGSEA. CDR3 sequence: CSVVQGTSGYIF. The CDR3 DNA is TGCAGCGTTGTTCAGGGAACAAGCGGCTACATCTTC.

This clonotype showed up just a few times. The V and J genes are TRBV9 and TRBJ1-3; weak D call: TRBD1 (5 bases). The CDR3 has 16 residues. From germline, CDR1 is SGDLS and CDR2 YYNGEE. The V end was cut by 0 bases, the J end by 0 bases, with 10 bases between. CDR3 nucleotides: TGTGCCAGCAGCGTAGCTCCGGGGGACTCTGGAAACACCATATATTTT. As protein: CASSVAPGDSGNTIYF.

The table lists this clonotype with a few counts. The rearrangement joins TRBV10-3 to TRBJ2-2; TRBD2 matches at 12 bases. This CDR3 spans 17 amino acids. Per the germline V gene, CDR1 is ENHRY and CDR2 is SYGVKD. J was trimmed by 4 bases and V by 2 bases; bases with no gene match: 5. The DNA for the CDR3 is TGTGCCATCAGTGAGCCCCTAGCGGGAGGGAGCACCGGGGAGCTGTTTTTT. This gives the protein CAISEPLAGGSTGELFF.

This clonotype was detected a few times. The DNA for the CDR3 is TGTGCCAGCAGCTTATTTGTACAGGGGGAGCTGTTTTTT. Protein sequence: CASSLFVQGELFF. This chain links TRBV7-6 with TRBJ2-2; D is unresolved. The V and J ends lost 2 bases and 8 bases respectively, with 9 bases between them. This CDR3 region has 13 residues. From germline, CDR1 is SGHVS and CDR2 FNYEAQ.

V usage is TRBV20-1 and J usage is TRBJ2-7; 9 bases agree with TRBD1. Per germline, CDR1 DFQATT and CDR2 SNEGSKA (reference sequence). The ends lost 6 bases at V and 10 bases at J; junction bases unmatched: 7. The CDR3 is 11 amino acids. CDR3 residues: CSAHRDRVQYF. DNA for the CDR3: TGCAGTGCCCACCGGGACAGGGTACAGTACTTC.

V usage is TRBV15 and J usage is TRBJ1-2, with a tentative D call TRBD1 (5 bases). Trimming cost V 0 bases and J 7 bases, with 9 bases left between them. CDR1 LNHNV and CDR2 YYDKDF come from the germline V gene (reference sequence). CDR3 size: 13 residues. Here the CDR3 reads CATSREGTAGYTF. The CDR3 bases are TGTGCCACCAGCAGAGAGGGGACGGCTGGCTACACCTTC.

The V gene is TRBV2, the J gene TRBJ2-1; no clear D gene. Per germline, CDR1 SNHLY and CDR2 FYNNEI. Trimming removed 5 bases at V and 5 bases at J, with 7 bases between. The CDR3 spans 12 residues. CDR3 bases: TGTGCCAGCAGTAGAGATGACAATGAGCAGTTCTTC. Amino acids: CASSRDDNEQFF.

This clonotype has a single count. Because it lacks the conserved phenylalanine or tryptophan at the end, this CDR3 is likely a read error. V and J are TRBV4-2 and TRBJ2-7, with D perhaps TRBD1 (6 bases). CDR3 length equals 15 residues. Germline CDR1 reads LGHNA; CDR2 reads YNFKEQ. Trimming pared 0 bases from V and 2 bases from J, leaving 11 bases between. The CDR3 loop is CASSQEQGFAYEQYL. As DNA, the CDR3 is TGTGCCAGCAGCCAAGAACAGGGTTTCGCCTACGAGCAGTACCTC.

This clonotype came up a few times. The genes are TRBV10-3 and TRBJ2-7; 9 nucleotides line up with TRBD1. CDR1 and CDR2 from the germline V gene are ENHRY and SYGVKD. The CDR3 contains 14 residues. V shed 2 bases, J shed 6 bases, and the junction held 5 bases outside the gene matches. CDR3 sequence reads: CAISERDRASEQYF. The CDR3 DNA follows: TGTGCCATCAGTGAGAGGGACAGGGCCTCCGAGCAGTACTTC.